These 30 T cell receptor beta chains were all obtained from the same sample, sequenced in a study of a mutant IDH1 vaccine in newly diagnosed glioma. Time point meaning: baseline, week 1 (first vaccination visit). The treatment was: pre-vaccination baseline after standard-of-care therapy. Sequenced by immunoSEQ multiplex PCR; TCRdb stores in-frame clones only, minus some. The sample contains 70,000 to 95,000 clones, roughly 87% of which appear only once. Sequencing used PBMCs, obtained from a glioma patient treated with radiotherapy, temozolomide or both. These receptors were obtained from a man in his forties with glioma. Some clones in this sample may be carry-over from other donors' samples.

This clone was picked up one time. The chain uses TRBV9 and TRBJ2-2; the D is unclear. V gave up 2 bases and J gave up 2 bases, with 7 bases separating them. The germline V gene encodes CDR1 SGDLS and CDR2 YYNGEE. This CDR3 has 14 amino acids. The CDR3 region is CASSVRANTGELFF. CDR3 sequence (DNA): TGTGCCAGCAGCGTCCGGGCAAACACCGGGGAGCTGTTTTTT.

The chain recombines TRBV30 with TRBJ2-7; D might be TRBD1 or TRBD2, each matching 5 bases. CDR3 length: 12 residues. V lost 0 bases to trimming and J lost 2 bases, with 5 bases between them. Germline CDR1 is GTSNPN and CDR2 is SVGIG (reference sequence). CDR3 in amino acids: CAWSVGAYEQYF. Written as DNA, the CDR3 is TGTGCCTGGAGTGTGGGGGCCTACGAGCAGTACTTC. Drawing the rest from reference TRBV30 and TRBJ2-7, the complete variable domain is SQTIHQWPATLVQPVGSPLSLECTVEGTSNPNLYWYRQAAGRGLQLLFYSVGIGQISSEVPQNLSASRPQDRQFILSSKKLLLSDSGFYLCAWSVGAYEQYFGPGTRLTVT.

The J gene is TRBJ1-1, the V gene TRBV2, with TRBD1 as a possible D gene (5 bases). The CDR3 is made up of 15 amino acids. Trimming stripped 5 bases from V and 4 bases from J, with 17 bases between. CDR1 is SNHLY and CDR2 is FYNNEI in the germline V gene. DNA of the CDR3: TGTGCCAGCAGTATTACACAGGTCCCAGGCACTGAAGCTTTCTTT. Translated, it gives CASSITQVPGTEAFF.

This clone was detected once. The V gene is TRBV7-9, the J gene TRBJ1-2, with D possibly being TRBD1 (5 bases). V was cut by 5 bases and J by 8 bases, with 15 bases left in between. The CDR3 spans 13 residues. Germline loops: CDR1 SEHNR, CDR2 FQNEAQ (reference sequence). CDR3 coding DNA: TGTGCCAGCAGCCCGGGGGGGGTTGGAGGCTACACCTTC. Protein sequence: CASSPGGVGGYTF.

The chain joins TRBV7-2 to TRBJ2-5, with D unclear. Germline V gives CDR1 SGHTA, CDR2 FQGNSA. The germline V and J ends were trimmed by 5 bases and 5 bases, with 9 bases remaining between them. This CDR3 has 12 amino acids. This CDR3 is CASSTTRETQYF. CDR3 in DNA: TGTGCCAGCAGCACTACCCGGGAGACCCAGTACTTC.

CDR3 residues: CASSPGVENGYTF. The CDR3 coding sequence is TGTGCCAGCTCACCAGGGGTTGAAAATGGCTACACCTTC. This rearrangement joins TRBV18 to TRBJ1-2; D ambiguous. The germline V gene has CDR1 KGHSH and CDR2 LQKENI. Trimming left V 2 bases short and J 6 bases short, with 10 bases between. The CDR3 length is 13 residues. Based on the CDR3 plus reference TRBV18 and TRBJ1-2, the full variable domain is NAGVMQNPRHLVRRRGQEARLRCSPMKGHSHVYWYRQLPEEGLKFMVYLQKENIIDESGMPKERFSAEFPKEGPSILRIQQVVRGDSAAYFCASSPGVENGYTFGSGTRLTVV.

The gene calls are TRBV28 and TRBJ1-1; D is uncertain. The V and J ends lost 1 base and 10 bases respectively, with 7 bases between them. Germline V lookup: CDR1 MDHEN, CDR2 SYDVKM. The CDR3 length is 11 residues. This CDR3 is CASSLSQRAFF. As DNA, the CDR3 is TGTGCCAGCAGTTTATCTCAGCGAGCTTTCTTT.

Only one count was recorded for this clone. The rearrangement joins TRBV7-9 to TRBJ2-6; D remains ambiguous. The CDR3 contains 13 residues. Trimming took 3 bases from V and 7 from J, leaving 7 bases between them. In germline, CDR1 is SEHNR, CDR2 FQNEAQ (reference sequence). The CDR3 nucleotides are TGTGCCAGCAGCTTGGGCACAGCCAACGTCCTGACTTTC. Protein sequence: CASSLGTANVLTF.

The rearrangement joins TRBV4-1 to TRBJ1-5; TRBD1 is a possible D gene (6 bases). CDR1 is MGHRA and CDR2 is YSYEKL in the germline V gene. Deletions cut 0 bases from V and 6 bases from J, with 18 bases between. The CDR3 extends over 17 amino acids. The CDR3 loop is CASSQDRGGGSSQPQHF. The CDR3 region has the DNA TGCGCCAGCAGCCAAGATCGTGGAGGGGGGAGTAGTCAGCCCCAGCATTTT.

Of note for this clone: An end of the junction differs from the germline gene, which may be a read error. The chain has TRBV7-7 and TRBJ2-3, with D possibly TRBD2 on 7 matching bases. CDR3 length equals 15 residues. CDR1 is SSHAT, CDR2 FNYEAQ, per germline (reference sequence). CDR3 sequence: CASSLGGRDTDTQYF. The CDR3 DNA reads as TGTGCTAGCAGCCTGGGGGGGCGGGACACAGATACGCAGTATTTT.

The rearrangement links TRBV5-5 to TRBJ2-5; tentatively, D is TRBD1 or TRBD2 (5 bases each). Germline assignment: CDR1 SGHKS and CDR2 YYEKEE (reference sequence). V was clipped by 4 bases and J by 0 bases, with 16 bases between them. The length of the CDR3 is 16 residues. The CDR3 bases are TGTGCCAGCAGCCTCATTGGGGGTAATGACCAAGAGACCCAGTACTTC. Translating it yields CASSLIGGNDQETQYF.

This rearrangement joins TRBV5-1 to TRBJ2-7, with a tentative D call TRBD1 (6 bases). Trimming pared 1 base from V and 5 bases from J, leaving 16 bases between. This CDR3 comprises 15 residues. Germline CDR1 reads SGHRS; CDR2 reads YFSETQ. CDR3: CASSLMSGTMNEQYF. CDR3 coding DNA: TGCGCCAGCAGCTTGATGTCAGGGACAATGAACGAGCAGTACTTC.

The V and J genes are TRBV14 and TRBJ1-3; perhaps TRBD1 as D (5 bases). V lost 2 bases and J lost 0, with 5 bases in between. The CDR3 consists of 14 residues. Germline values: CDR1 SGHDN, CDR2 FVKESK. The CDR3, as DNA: TGTGCCAGCAGCCAACAGGGCTCTGGAAACACCATATATTTT. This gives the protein CASSQQGSGNTIYF.

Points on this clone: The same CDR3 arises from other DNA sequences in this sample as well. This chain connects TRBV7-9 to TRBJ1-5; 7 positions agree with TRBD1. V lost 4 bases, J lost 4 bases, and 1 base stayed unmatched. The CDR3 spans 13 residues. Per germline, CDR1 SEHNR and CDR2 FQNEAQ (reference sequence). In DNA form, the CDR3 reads TGTGCCAGCAGCTCACAGGGGAATCAGCCCCAGCATTTT. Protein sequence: CASSSQGNQPQHF.

CDR3 sequence (DNA): TGTGCCAGCAGCTTAGGAGGGGACTCCTACGAGCAGTACTTC. This gives the protein CASSLGGDSYEQYF. The chain links TRBV13 to TRBJ2-7; weak D call: TRBD1 (5 bases). Trimming pared 0 bases from V and 0 bases from J, leaving 6 bases between. The CDR3 covers 14 residues. CDR1 PRHDT and CDR2 FYEKMQ come from the germline V gene (reference sequence).

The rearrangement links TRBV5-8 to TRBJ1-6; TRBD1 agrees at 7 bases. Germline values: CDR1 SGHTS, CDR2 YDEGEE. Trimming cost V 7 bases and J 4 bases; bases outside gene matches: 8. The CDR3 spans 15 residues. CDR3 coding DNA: TGTGCCAGCGGACCGACAGGGAGGTATAATTCACCCCTCCACTTT. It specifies CASGPTGRYNSPLHF.

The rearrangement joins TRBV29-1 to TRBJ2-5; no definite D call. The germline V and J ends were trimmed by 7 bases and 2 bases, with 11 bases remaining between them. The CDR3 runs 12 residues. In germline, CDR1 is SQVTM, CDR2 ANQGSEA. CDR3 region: CSGEDGQETQYF. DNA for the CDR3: TGCAGCGGTGAGGACGGTCAAGAGACCCAGTACTTC.

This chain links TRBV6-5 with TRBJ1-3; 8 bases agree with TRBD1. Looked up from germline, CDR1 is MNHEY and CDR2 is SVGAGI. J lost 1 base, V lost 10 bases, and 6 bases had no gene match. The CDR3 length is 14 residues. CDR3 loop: CATKDRGSGNTIYF. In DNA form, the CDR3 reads TGTGCCACCAAAGACAGGGGATCTGGAAACACCATATATTTT.

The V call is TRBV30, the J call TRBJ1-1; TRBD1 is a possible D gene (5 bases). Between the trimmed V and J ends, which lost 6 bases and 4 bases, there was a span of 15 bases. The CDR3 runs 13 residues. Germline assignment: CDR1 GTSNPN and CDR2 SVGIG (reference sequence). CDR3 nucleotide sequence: TGTGCCTGCCAAAAGAACAGGCTCACTGAAGCTTTCTTT. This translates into CACQKNRLTEAFF.

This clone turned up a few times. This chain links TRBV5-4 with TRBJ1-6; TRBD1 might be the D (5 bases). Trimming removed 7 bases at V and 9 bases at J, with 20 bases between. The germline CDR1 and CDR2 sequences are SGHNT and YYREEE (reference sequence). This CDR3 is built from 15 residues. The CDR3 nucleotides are TGTGCCAGCGGGCCGGAAACAGGCATCGGTTCACCCCTCCACTTT. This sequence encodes CASGPETGIGSPLHF.

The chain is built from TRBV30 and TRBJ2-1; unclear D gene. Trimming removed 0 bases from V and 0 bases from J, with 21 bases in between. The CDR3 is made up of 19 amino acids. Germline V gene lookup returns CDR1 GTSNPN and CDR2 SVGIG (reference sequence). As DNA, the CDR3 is TGTGCCTGGAGTGTATGGCTAATGTCCGGGCCGAGCTCCTACAATGAGCAGTTCTTC. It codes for CAWSVWLMSGPSSYNEQFF.

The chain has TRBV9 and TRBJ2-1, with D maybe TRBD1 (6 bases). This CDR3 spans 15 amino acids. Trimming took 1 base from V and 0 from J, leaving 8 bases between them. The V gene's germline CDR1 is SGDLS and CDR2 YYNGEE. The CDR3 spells CASSVTGSSYNEQFF. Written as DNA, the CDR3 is TGTGCCAGCAGCGTAACAGGGAGCTCCTACAATGAGCAGTTCTTC.

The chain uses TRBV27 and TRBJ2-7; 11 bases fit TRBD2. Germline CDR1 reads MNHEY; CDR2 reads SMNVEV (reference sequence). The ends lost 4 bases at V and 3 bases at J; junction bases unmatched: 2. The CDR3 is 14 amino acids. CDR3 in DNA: TGTGCCAGCAGTTATGGGACTAGCGGCTACGAGCAGTACTTC. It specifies CASSYGTSGYEQYF.

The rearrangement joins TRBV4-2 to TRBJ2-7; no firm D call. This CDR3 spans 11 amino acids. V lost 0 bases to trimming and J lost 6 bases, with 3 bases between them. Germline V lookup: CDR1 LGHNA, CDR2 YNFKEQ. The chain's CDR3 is CASSQDGEQYF. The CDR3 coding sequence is TGTGCCAGCAGCCAAGATGGCGAGCAGTACTTC.

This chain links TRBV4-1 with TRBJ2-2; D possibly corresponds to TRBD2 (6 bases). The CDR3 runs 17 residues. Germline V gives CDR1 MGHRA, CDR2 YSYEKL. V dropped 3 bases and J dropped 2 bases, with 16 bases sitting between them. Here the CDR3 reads CASSHPSAGPNTGELFF. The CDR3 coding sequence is TGCGCCAGCAGCCATCCCTCCGCGGGACCTAACACCGGGGAGCTGTTTTTT.

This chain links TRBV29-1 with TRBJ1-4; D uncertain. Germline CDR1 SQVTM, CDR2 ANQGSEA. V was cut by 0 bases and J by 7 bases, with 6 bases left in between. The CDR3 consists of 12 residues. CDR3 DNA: TGCAGCGTTGAAGATTCCGGTGAAAAACTGTTTTTT. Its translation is CSVEDSGEKLFF.

The CDR3 is CASSVLGGHDEQFF. CDR3 coding DNA: TGTGCCAGCAGTGTACTGGGAGGTCACGATGAGCAGTTCTTC. The V gene is TRBV2, the J gene TRBJ2-1; TRBD2 might be the D (6 bases). The germline V gene encodes CDR1 SNHLY and CDR2 FYNNEI. Trimming stripped 4 bases from V and 8 bases from J, with 15 bases between. This CDR3 contains 14 residues.

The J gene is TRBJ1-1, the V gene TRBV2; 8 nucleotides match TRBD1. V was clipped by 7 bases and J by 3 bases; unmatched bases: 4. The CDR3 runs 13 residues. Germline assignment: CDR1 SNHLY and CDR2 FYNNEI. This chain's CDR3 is CASTSDRDTEAFF. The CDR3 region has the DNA TGTGCCAGCACCTCGGACAGGGACACTGAAGCTTTCTTT.

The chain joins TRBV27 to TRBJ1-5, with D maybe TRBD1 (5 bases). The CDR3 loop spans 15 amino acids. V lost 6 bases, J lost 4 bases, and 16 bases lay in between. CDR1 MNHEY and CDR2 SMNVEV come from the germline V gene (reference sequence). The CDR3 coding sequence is TGTGCCAGCAGGTCTAGGGGCCTCGCGAATCAGCCCCAGCATTTT. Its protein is CASRSRGLANQPQHF.

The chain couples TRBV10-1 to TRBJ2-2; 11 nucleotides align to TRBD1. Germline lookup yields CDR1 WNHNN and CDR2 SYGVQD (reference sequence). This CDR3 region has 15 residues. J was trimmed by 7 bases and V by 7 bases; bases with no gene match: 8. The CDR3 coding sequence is TGCGCCAGCACCCCCGGACAGGGGGCTGGCGGGGAGCTGTTTTTT. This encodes CASTPGQGAGGELFF.